This TCR beta chain was captured in a study of PD-1 blockade in classical Hodgkin lymphoma. Study-wide results and caveats: According to reports, newly diagnosed patients had lower baseline TCR diversity than healthy donors, and relapsed/refractory patients had lower baseline TCR diversity still.

Profiling relied on immunoSEQ multiplex PCR, and the TCRdb table lists in-frame clones only, not all of them. The sample contains about 150,000 clones, around 73% of which appear only once. Patients all relapsed after autologous stem cell transplantation, and there was variation in brentuximab vedotin exposure. CDR3 length equals 14 residues. V lost 0 bases and J lost 7, with 10 bases in between. Germline CDR1 and CDR2: GTSNPN and SVGIG (reference sequence). With respect to this clone: Its antigen is currently unknown.

This TCR was sampled from a human donor with classical Hodgkin lymphoma. The material sequenced was peripheral blood mononuclear cells (PBMCs), taken before the second cycle of nivolumab. The V and J genes are TRBV30 and TRBJ1-6; D call uncertain. The CDR3 here is CAWSVGAGNSPLHF. CDR3 in DNA: TGTGCCTGGAGTGTAGGAGCTGGGAATTCACCCCTCCACTTT. The complete variable domain, with remaining parts taken from reference TRBV30 and TRBJ1-6, reads SQTIHQWPATLVQPVGSPLSLECTVEGTSNPNLYWYRQAAGRGLQLLFYSVGIGQISSEVPQNLSASRPQDRQFILSSKKLLLSDSGFYLCAWSVGAGNSPLHFGNGTRLTVT.